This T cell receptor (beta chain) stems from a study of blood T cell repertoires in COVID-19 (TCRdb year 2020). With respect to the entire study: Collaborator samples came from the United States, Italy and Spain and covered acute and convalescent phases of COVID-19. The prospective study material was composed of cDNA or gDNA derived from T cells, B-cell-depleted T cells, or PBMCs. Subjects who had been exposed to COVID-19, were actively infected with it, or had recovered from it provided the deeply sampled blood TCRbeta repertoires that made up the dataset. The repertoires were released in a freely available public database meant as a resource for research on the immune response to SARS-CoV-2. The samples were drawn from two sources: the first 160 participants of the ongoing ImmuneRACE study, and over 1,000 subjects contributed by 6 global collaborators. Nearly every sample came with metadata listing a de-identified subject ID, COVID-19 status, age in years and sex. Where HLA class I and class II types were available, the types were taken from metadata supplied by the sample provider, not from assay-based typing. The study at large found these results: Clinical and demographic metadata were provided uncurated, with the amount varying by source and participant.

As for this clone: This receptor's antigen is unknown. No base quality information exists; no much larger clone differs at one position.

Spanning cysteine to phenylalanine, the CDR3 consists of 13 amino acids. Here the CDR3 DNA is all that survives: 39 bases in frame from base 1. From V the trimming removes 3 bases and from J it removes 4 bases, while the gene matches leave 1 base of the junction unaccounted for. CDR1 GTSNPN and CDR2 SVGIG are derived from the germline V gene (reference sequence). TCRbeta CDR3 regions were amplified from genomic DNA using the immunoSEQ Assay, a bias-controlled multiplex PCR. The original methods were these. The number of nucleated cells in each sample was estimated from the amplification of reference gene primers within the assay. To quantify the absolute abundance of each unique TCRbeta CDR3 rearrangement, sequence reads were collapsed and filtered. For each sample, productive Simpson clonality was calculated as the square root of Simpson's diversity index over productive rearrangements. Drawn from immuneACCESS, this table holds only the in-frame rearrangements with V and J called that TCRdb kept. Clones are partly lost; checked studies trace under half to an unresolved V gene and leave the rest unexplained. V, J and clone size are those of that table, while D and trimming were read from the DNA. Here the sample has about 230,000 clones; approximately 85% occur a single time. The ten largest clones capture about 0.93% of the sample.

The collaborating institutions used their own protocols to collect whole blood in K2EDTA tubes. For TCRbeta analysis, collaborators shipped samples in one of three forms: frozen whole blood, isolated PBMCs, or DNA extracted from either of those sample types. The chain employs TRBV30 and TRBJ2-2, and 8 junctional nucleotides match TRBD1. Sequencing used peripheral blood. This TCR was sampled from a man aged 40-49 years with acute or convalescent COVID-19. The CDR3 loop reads CAWSDRGTGELFF. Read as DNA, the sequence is TGTGCCTGGAGCGACAGGGGCACCGGGGAGCTGTTTTTT.